This TCR beta chain was documented in a study of cytomegalovirus exposure and HLA in healthy donors. Overall study context: In a previous analysis, 120 million or so unique TCR beta sequences were found from 150 million to 200 million T cells. Study-level results: The authors enumerated roughly 160 TCR beta chains as linked to cytomegalovirus. Among CMV-associated TCR beta chains, most appeared HLA-restricted in a later analysis. A likely sequencing artifact accounted for one observed cluster of highly shared sequence variants.

PCR used 60 Vbeta primers and 13 Jbeta primers. Profiled with immunoSEQ multiplex PCR; TCRdb holds only in-frame clones, not every one. Altogether some 130,000 clones are present, about three fifths being singletons, with the ten largest covering over 8%. V shed 5 bases and J 5 bases; nucleotides not matched to a gene: 9. In germline, CDR1 is SGHTA, CDR2 FQGNSA. The CDR3 spans 15 residues. Points on this clone: Its antigen is undetermined.

This sequence joins TRBV7-2 and TRBJ2-7, with 10 bases lining up with TRBD1. Sequenced input: PBMCs. This TCR was recovered from a man aged 40-55 years in good health and CMV-seropositive. CDR3 protein: CASSTRQGAPHEQYF. The CDR3 DNA sequence: TGTGCCAGCAGCACGAGACAGGGGGCGCCCCACGAGCAGTACTTC. Filled out from reference TRBV7-2 and TRBJ2-7, the complete variable domain reads GAGVSQSPSNKVTEKGKDVELRCDPISGHTALYWYRQSLGQGLEFLIYFQGNSAPDKSGLPSDRFSAERTGGSVSTLTIQRTQQEDSAVYLCASSTRQGAPHEQYFGPGTRLTVT.